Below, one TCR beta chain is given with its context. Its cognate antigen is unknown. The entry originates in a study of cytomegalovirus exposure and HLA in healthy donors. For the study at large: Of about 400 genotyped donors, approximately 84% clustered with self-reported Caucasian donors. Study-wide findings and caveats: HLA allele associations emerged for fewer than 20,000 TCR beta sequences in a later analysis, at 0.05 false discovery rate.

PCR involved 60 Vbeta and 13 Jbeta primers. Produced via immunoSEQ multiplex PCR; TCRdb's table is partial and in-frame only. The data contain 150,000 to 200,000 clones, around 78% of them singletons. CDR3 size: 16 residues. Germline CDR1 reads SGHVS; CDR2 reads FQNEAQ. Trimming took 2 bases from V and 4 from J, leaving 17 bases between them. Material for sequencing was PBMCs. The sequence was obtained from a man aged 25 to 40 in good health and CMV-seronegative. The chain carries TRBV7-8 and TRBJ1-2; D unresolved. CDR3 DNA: TGTGCCAGCAGCTTATCCCATACTCAGGCAGGCTATGGCTACACCTTC. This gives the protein CASSLSHTQAGYGYTF.